The next 26 T cell receptor beta chains were all read from a single sample in a study of blood T cells in healthy people across ages. With a J-beta primer mix and a sample-barcoded 5' primer, a second PCR ran roughly 6 to 11 cycles. TCRdb reprocessed the 5' RACE reads via MiXCR and lists one record per CDR3 protein. The sample carries hundreds of thousands of distinct CDR3 sequences, roughly 21% recorded once. The sequenced sample was blood. The origin of the receptors is a man between 65 and 79 years old in good health.

A few counts support this clonotype. The chain employs TRBV6-5 and TRBJ2-1; weak D call: TRBD2 (6 bases). CDR1 is MNHEY and CDR2 is SVGAGI in the germline V gene. The CDR3 is 13 amino acids. Trimming took off 9 bases at V and 7 bases at J, with 16 bases between the two ends. The CDR3, as DNA: TGTGCCAGTGAGCGGGCAGGGCGAAATGAGCAGTTCTTC. Amino acids: CASERAGRNEQFF.

This clonotype has a handful of counts. The junction differs from germline at one of its ends, possibly a read error. The chain combines TRBV5-1 with TRBJ2-1; 7 bases map to TRBD2. CDR1 is SGHRS, CDR2 YFSETQ, per germline. There are 16 residues in the CDR3. CDR3 amino acids: CASSSASTSSYNGQFF. The DNA for the CDR3 is TGCGCCAGCAGCTCGGCTTCGACTAGCTCCTACAATGGGCAGTTCTTC. Filled out from reference TRBV5-1 and TRBJ2-1, the complete variable domain reads KAGVTQTPRYLIKTRGQQVTLSCSPISGHRSVSWYQQTPGQGLQFLFEYFSETQRNKGNFPGRFSGRQFSNSRSEMNVSTLELGDSALYLCASSSASTSSYNGQFFGPGTRLTVL.

CDR3 nucleotides: TGTGCCAGCAGTAAAAACAGGGGAGCCACCTACGAGCAGTACTTC. This encodes CASSKNRGATYEQYF. The gene calls are TRBV6-2 or TRBV6-3 and TRBJ2-7; 7 bases line up with TRBD1. CDR3 length equals 15 residues. Trimming at V came to 5 bases and at J to 2 bases, leaving 9 bases not matched to a gene. Germline CDR1 reads MNHEY; CDR2 reads SVGEGT.

The V call is TRBV5-1, the J call TRBJ2-7, with D possibly TRBD1 on 6 matching bases. With 4 bases removed from V and 7 bases from J, the gap between germline ends came to 18 bases. Per germline, CDR1 SGHRS and CDR2 YFSETQ. CDR3 length equals 14 residues. CDR3 residues: CASSQESNRAEQYF. The CDR3 DNA follows: TGCGCCAGCAGCCAGGAGAGTAACAGGGCTGAGCAGTACTTC. The whole variable domain, remainder taken from reference TRBV5-1 and TRBJ2-7, is KAGVTQTPRYLIKTRGQQVTLSCSPISGHRSVSWYQQTPGQGLQFLFEYFSETQRNKGNFPGRFSGRQFSNSRSEMNVSTLELGDSALYLCASSQESNRAEQYFGPGTRLTVT.

V usage is TRBV9 and J usage is TRBJ2-5; 16 nucleotides align to TRBD2. The J call is uncertain, as TRBJ2-1 better fits the DNA end. Per the germline V gene, CDR1 is SGDLS and CDR2 is YYNGEE. The CDR3 extends over 19 amino acids. CDR3 in DNA: TGTGCCAGCGGGATGGGGACTAGCGGGAGGGGGCTGGGTCTCAATGAGCAGTTCTTC. Translated: CASGMGTSGRGLGLNEQFF.

V is TRBV5-1 and J is TRBJ2-5; 8 bases align to TRBD2. The trim removed 5 bases at V and 3 bases at J, leaving 6 bases unmatched. Per the germline V gene, CDR1 is SGHRS and CDR2 is YFSETQ. The CDR3 spans 14 residues. The CDR3 coding sequence is TGCGCCAGCAGTCAGGGACTAGAGAAAGAGACCCAGTACTTC. Encoded protein: CASSQGLEKETQYF.

The chain has TRBV7-9 and TRBJ2-5; tentative D call: TRBD2 (5 bases). The CDR3 sequence is 14 residues long. With 3 bases removed from V and 4 bases from J, the gap between germline ends came to 12 bases. Germline CDR1 is SEHNR and CDR2 is FQNEAQ (reference sequence). The CDR3 protein is CASSLQSGGETQYF. The DNA for the CDR3 is TGTGCCAGCAGCTTGCAGTCTGGAGGAGAGACCCAGTACTTC.

As regards this clonotype: The germline gene is not matched at one end of the junction; a read error may be the cause. The gene calls are TRBV7-9 and TRBJ2-5; D call uncertain. The CDR3 totals 16 residues. The germline CDR1 and CDR2 sequences are SEHNR and FQNEAQ (reference sequence). The CDR3, as DNA: TGTGCCAGCAGCTTAGATACTGGACCGAACTACAATGAGCAGCTCTTC. It codes for CASSLDTGPNYNEQLF.

This clonotype was observed a few times. A junction boundary mismatches the germline segment, possibly from a read error. The CDR3 DNA reads TGTGCCAACTCAGCGATAGCGGGAGCCTACTACGAGCAGTACTTC. Translation: CANSAIAGAYYEQYF. The gene calls are TRBV18 and TRBJ2-7; 9 bases align to TRBD2. The germline gives CDR1 KGHSH, CDR2 LQKENI. CDR3 length: 15 amino acids.

This clonotype was observed a handful of times. The CDR3 coding sequence is TGCAGCGTGGGATCGACTAGCGGGAGGGGGGAGCAGTTCTTC. Its protein product is CSVGSTSGRGEQFF. V and J are TRBV29-1 and TRBJ2-5, with 14 bases aligning to TRBD2. The DNA end is more similar to TRBJ2-1, so the J call may be wrong. The germline V gene encodes CDR1 SQVTM and CDR2 ANQGSEA. There are 14 residues in the CDR3.

The genes are TRBV6-1 and TRBJ2-1; 8 bases agree with TRBD1. The DNA end is a closer match to TRBJ2-7, so the J assignment may be wrong. The germline CDR1 and CDR2 sequences are MNHNS and SASEGT. The CDR3 length is 17 residues. The CDR3: CASSLGQGWGNSYEQYF. DNA for the CDR3: TGTGCCAGCAGCCTAGGACAGGGATGGGGAAACTCCTACGAGCAGTACTTC.

J is TRBJ2-2 and V is TRBV20-1; either TRBD1 or TRBD2 may fit D (5 bases each). This CDR3 spans 14 amino acids. V was trimmed by 3 bases and J by 3 bases, leaving 11 bases between them. CDR1 and CDR2 from the germline V gene are DFQATT and SNEGSKA (reference sequence). The DNA for the CDR3 is TGCAGTGCTAGGCGGAGAGGGGACACCGGGGAGCTGTTTTTT. Its protein is CSARRRGDTGELFF.

The chain carries TRBV18 and TRBJ2-5; D is uncertain. Germline CDR1 reads KGHSH; CDR2 reads LQKENI. V was trimmed by 3 bases and J by 0 bases, leaving 5 bases between them. The length of the CDR3 is 13 residues. CDR3 residues: CASSPNNQETQYF. CDR3 DNA: TGTGCCAGCTCACCTAACAACCAAGAGACCCAGTACTTC.

In its sample, this clonotype was seen a few times. The chain has TRBV6-5 and TRBJ2-1; D is perhaps TRBD2 (6 bases). V was pared by 0 bases and J by 8 bases, with 14 bases between. Germline values: CDR1 MNHEY, CDR2 SVGAGI. CDR3 length: 15 amino acids. CDR3 sequence: CASSYSVRRGYEQFF. The CDR3 nucleotides are TGTGCCAGCAGTTACTCGGTACGCCGGGGGTATGAGCAGTTCTTC.

This clonotype was seen only a few times. This chain links TRBV20-1 with TRBJ2-3, with D possibly being TRBD1 (5 bases). The germline V gene encodes CDR1 DFQATT and CDR2 SNEGSKA (reference sequence). The ends were cut back, 0 bases at V and 8 bases at J, with 18 bases in the middle. There are 15 residues in the CDR3. CDR3 sequence reads: CSARDAQRQTGTQYF. The CDR3 nucleotides are TGCAGTGCTAGAGATGCCCAACGACAGACGGGTACGCAGTATTTT.

This clonotype was picked up a small number of times. Mismatch with germline at one junction end may stem from a read error. This sequence joins TRBV9 and TRBJ1-5; no clear D gene. CDR1 is SGDLS, CDR2 YYNGEE, per germline. CDR3 length: 15 residues. The CDR3 region is CAGSVEARENQPQHF. The CDR3 nucleotides are TGTGCCGGCAGCGTAGAAGCCAGAGAGAATCAGCCCCAGCATTTT.

The chain has TRBV6-1 and TRBJ1-5; possibly TRBD1 for D (5 bases). The V and J ends lost 3 bases and 2 bases respectively, with 11 bases between them. Germline assignment: CDR1 MNHNS and CDR2 SASEGT. The CDR3 totals 15 residues. The CDR3 DNA reads TGTGCCAGCAGTGATTGGGGGATGGGCAATCAGCCCCAGCATTTT. Its translation: CASSDWGMGNQPQHF.

The chain recombines TRBV18 with TRBJ2-5; D is undetermined. The germline V gene encodes CDR1 KGHSH and CDR2 LQKENI. The V end lost 3 bases, the J end lost 4 bases, and 12 bases lay between the germline ends. The CDR3 spans 14 residues. CDR3 nucleotides: TGTGCCAGCTCACCTCTGCGGAACCGAGAGACCCAGTACTTC. Its protein is CASSPLRNRETQYF.

J is TRBJ2-5 and V is TRBV5-1; either TRBD1 or TRBD2 may fit D (5 bases each). V was clipped by 3 bases and J by 7 bases, with 19 bases between them. The CDR3 spans 15 residues. CDR1 and CDR2 from the germline V gene are SGHRS and YFSETQ. This CDR3 reads CASSSGMTDPGTQYF. CDR3 coding DNA: TGCGCCAGCAGCTCCGGGATGACAGATCCCGGGACCCAGTACTTC. The whole variable domain, remainder taken from reference TRBV5-1 and TRBJ2-5, is KAGVTQTPRYLIKTRGQQVTLSCSPISGHRSVSWYQQTPGQGLQFLFEYFSETQRNKGNFPGRFSGRQFSNSRSEMNVSTLELGDSALYLCASSSGMTDPGTQYFGPGTRLLVL.

This clonotype was detected a few times. The CDR3 nucleotides are TGTGCCAGCAGCCGCCGACAGGGTCTCAAACTGGAGACCCAGTACTTC. This gives the protein CASSRRQGLKLETQYF. The chain combines TRBV6-1 with TRBJ2-5; 7 nucleotides align to TRBD1. Trimming removed 6 bases from V and 5 bases from J; junction bases left unmatched: 15. CDR1 is MNHNS, CDR2 SASEGT, per germline. The CDR3 contains 16 residues.

The chain joins TRBV3-1 to TRBJ1-1; 8 positions agree with TRBD1. CDR1 is LGHDT, CDR2 YNNKEL, per germline (reference sequence). The CDR3 sequence is 17 residues long. V trimming: 3 bases; J trimming: 1 base; junction bases outside the gene matches: 10. The CDR3 sequence: CASSHLPTGAENTEAFF. The CDR3 region has the DNA TGTGCCAGCAGCCACCTACCGACAGGGGCCGAGAACACTGAAGCTTTCTTT.

This clonotype was counted ten times or more. The gene calls are TRBV20-1 and TRBJ2-1, with no clear D. In germline, CDR1 is DFQATT, CDR2 SNEGSKA (reference sequence). The CDR3 is 15 amino acids. Trimming left V 3 bases short and J 0 bases short, with 12 bases between. Here the CDR3 reads CSASQRLSSYNEQFF. CDR3 DNA sequence: TGCAGTGCTAGCCAGCGCCTTAGCTCCTACAATGAGCAGTTCTTC.

This clonotype was seen more than once but under ten times. The J gene is TRBJ2-5, the V gene TRBV12-3 or TRBV12-4; tentative D call: TRBD2 (6 bases). The V end lost 3 bases, the J end lost 5 bases, and 16 bases lay between the germline ends. This CDR3 has 15 residues. CDR3 residues: CASSFTGVAAETQYF. Here the CDR3 DNA reads TGTGCCAGCAGTTTCACGGGAGTAGCCGCGGAGACCCAGTACTTC.

The rearrangement joins TRBV6-5 to TRBJ2-3; D gene uncertain. The germline CDR1 and CDR2 sequences are MNHEY and SVGAGI. This CDR3 region has 15 residues. V lost 2 bases and J 4 bases, leaving 13 bases between the germline ends. CDR3 protein: CASSYLSATADTQYF. The CDR3 DNA follows: TGTGCCAGCAGTTACCTTTCAGCGACCGCAGATACGCAGTATTTT.

This clonotype was recorded only once. V and J are TRBV7-2 and TRBJ2-7; tentative D call: TRBD2 (6 bases). CDR1 is SGHTA and CDR2 is FQGNSA in the germline V gene. V was pared by 1 base and J by 4 bases, with 14 bases between. The CDR3 loop spans 15 amino acids. In nucleotides, the CDR3 is TGTGCCAGCAGCTTAGTGGAGGGAGGCCAATACGAGCAGTACTTC. This encodes CASSLVEGGQYEQYF.

The rearrangement uses TRBV28 and TRBJ1-3; 8 nucleotides line up with TRBD1. Trimming removed 5 bases from V and 4 bases from J; junction bases left unmatched: 7. Germline loops: CDR1 MDHEN, CDR2 SYDVKM. The CDR3 spans 15 residues. The chain's CDR3 is CASSGQGKGGNTIYF. As DNA, the CDR3 is TGTGCCAGCAGTGGACAGGGAAAGGGAGGAAACACCATATATTTT.